This T cell receptor beta chain was recovered during a study of cytomegalovirus exposure and HLA in healthy donors. Study summary: Early released data had approximately 86 million unique TCRs, all coming from HLA-typed donors. General study findings and limits: There was a cluster of highly shared sequence variants that was likely a sequencing artifact. An ancestry cluster, one associated with Asian ancestry, reportedly showed fewer N-insertions than the approximately 650-donor mean in a later analysis. A missense DCLRE1C variant was associated with V- and J-gene trimming of TCR beta chains in a later analysis, and an independent cohort replicated the association.

Regarding this clone: Its antigen is currently unknown.

Use of 60 Vbeta and 13 Jbeta primers characterized the PCR. This table comes from immunoSEQ multiplex PCR, and its TCRdb copy is limited to in-frame clones, with some not included. The top ten hold approximately 2.4% of the sample, which has roughly 99,000 clones, approximately 76% seen once. The CDR3 runs to 19 residues. The germline V and J ends were trimmed by 0 bases and 0 bases, with 17 bases remaining between them. CDR1 and CDR2 (germline): LGHNA, YNFKEQ. The clonotype comes from a man in his late teens or twenties in good health and CMV-seronegative. The specimen sequenced was PBMCs. The chain couples TRBV4-2 to TRBJ2-2; D is possibly TRBD1 (5 bases). The CDR3 sequence is CASSQDSWTSFANTGELFF. CDR3 sequence (DNA): TGTGCCAGCAGCCAAGATTCGTGGACATCTTTCGCGAACACCGGGGAGCTGTTTTTT.